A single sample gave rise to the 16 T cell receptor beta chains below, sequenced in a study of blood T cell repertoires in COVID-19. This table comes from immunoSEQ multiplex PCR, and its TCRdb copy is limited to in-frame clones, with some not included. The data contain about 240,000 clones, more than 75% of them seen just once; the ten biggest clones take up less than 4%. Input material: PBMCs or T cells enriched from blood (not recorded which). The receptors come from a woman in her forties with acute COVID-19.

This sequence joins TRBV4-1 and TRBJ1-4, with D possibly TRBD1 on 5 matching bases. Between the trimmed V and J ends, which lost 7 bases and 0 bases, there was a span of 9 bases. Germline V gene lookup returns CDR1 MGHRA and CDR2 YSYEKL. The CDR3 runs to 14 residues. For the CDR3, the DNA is TGCGCCAGCAAGGACACTTCAACTAATGAAAAACTGTTTTTT. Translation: CASKDTSTNEKLFF.

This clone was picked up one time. CDR3 in amino acids: CASMWRNEQFF. The CDR3 nucleotides read TGTGCCAGCATGTGGAGGAATGAGCAGTTCTTC. J is TRBJ2-1 and V is TRBV12-3 or TRBV12-4; a possible D gene is TRBD2 (5 bases). The CDR3 is 11 amino acids. The V gene lost 7 bases and the J gene lost 7 bases, with 8 bases spanning the gap.

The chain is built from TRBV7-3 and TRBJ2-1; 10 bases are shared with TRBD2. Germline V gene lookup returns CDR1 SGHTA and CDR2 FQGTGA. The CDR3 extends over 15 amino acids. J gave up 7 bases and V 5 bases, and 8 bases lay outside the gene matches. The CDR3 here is CASSRASGSLNEQFF. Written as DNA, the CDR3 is TGTGCCAGCAGCAGGGCTAGCGGGAGTCTGAATGAGCAGTTCTTC. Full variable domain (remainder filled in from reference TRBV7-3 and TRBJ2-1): GAGVSQTPSNKVTEKGKYVELRCDPISGHTALYWYRQSLGQGPEFLIYFQGTGAADDSGLPNDRFFAVRPEGSVSTLKIQRTERGDSAVYLCASSRASGSLNEQFFGPGTRLTVL.

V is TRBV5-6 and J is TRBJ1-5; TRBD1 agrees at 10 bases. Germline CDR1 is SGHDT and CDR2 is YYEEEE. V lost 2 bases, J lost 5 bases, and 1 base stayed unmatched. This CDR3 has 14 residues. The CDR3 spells CASSFGTGDQPQHF. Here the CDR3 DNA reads TGTGCCAGCAGCTTCGGGACAGGGGATCAGCCCCAGCATTTT.

The CDR3 loop is CASSLGGSGSGANVLTF. The DNA of the CDR3 is TGTGCCAGCAGTTTGGGAGGGAGCGGCTCTGGGGCCAACGTCCTGACTTTC. The genes are TRBV11-3 and TRBJ2-6; 7 bases match TRBD2. The CDR3 has 17 amino acids. Germline-derived CDR1 and CDR2 are SGHNT and YENEEA. J lost 0 bases, V lost 6 bases, and 8 bases had no gene match.

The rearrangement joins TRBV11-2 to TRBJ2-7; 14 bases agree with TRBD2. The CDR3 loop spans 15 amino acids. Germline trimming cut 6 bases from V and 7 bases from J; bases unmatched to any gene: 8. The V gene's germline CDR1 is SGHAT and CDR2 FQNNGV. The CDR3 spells CASRLQGLAGEEQYF. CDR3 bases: TGTGCCAGCAGACTTCAGGGACTAGCGGGAGAAGAGCAGTACTTC. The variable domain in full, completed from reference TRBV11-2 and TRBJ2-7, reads EAGVAQSPRYKIIEKRQSVAFWCNPISGHATLYWYQQILGQGPKLLIQFQNNGVVDDSQLPKDRFSAERLKGVDSTLKIQPAKLEDSAVYLCASRLQGLAGEEQYFGPGTRLTVT.

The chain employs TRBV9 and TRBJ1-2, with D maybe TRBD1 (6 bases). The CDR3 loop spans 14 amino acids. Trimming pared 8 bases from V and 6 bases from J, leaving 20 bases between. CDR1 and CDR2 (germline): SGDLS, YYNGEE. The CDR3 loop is CASGGALVTNGYTF. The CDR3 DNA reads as TGTGCCAGTGGGGGGGCTTTGGTCACGAATGGCTACACCTTC.

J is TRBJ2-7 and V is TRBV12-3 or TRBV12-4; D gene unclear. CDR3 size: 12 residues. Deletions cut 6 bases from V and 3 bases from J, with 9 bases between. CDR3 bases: TGTGCCAGCAGCCCTGGGCTCTACGAGCAGTACTTC. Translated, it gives CASSPGLYEQYF.

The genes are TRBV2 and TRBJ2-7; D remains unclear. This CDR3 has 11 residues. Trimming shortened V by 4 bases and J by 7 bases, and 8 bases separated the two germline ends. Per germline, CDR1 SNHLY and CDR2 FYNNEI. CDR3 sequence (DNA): TGTGCCAGCAGTGGGGCCCTGGAGCAGTACTTC. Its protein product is CASSGALEQYF.

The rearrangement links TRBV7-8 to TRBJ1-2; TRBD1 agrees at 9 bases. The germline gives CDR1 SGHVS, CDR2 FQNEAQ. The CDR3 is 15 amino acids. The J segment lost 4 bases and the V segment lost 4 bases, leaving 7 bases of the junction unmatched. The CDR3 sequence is CASSSGTGPGYGYTF. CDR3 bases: TGTGCCAGCAGCTCCGGGACAGGGCCAGGCTATGGCTACACCTTC.

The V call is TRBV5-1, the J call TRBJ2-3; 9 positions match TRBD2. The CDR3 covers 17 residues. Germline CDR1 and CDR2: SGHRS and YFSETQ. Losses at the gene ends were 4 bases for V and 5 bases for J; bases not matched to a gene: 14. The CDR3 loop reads CASSTIGGGRAGDTQYF. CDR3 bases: TGCGCCAGCAGCACCATAGGTGGCGGGAGGGCCGGAGATACGCAGTATTTT.

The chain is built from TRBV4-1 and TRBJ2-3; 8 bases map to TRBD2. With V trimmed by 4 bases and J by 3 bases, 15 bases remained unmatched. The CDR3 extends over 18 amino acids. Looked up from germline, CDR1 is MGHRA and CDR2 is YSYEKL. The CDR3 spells CASSRLITSGPGTDTQYF. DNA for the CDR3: TGCGCCAGCAGCCGTCTGATCACTAGCGGCCCGGGGACAGATACGCAGTATTTT.

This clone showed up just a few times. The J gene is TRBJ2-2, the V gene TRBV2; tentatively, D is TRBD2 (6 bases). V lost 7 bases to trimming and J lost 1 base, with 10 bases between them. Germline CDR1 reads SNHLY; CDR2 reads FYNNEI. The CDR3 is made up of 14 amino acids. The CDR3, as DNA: TGTGCCAGCAAGGTTAGCGGGAACACCGGGGAGCTGTTTTTT. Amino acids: CASKVSGNTGELFF.

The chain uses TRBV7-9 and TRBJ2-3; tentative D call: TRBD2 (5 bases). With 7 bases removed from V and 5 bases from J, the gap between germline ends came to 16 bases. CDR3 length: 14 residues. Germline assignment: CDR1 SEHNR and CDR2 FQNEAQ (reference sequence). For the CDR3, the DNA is TGTGCCAGCACCCATGTGGGAGTTGAAGATACGCAGTATTTT. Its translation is CASTHVGVEDTQYF.

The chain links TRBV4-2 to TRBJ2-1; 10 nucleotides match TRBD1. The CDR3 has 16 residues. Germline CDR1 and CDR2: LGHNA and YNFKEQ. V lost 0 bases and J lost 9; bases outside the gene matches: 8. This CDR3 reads CASSQEPGQGISEQFF. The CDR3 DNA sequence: TGTGCCAGCAGCCAAGAACCGGGACAGGGGATAAGTGAGCAGTTCTTC.

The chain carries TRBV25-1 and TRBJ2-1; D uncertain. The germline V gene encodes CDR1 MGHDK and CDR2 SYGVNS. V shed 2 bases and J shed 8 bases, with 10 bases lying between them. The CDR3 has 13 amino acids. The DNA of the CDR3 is TGTGCCAGCAGTGAAGGATCTCAGGATGAGCAGTTCTTC. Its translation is CASSEGSQDEQFF.